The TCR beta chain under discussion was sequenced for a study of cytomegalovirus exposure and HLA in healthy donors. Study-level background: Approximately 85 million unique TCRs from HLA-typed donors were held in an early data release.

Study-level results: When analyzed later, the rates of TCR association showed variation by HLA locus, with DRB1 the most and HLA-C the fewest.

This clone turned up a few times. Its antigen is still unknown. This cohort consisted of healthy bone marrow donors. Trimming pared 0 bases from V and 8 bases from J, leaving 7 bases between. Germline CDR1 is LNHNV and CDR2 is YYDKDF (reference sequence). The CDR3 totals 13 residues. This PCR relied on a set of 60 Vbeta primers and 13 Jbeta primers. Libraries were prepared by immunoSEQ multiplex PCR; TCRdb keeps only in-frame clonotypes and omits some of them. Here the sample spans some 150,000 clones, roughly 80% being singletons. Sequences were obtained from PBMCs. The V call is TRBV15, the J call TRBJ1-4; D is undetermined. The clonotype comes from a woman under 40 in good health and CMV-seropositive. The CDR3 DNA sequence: TGTGCCACCAGCAGAGATGGCGGGGAAAAACTGTTTTTT. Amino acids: CATSRDGGEKLFF.